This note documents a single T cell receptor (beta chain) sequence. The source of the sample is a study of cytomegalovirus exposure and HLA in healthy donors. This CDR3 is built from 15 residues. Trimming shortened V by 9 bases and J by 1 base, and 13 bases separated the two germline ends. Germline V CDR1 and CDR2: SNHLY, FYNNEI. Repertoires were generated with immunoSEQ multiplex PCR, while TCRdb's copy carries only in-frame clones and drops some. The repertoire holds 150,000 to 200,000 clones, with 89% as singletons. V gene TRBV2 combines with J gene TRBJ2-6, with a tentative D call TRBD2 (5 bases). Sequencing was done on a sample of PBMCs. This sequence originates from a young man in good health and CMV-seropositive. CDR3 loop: CASYGIRSGANVLTF. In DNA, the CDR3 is TGTGCCAGTTACGGGATAAGGTCTGGGGCCAACGTCCTGACTTTC.